A selection of T cell receptor beta chains follows, all from one sample in a study of blood T cell repertoires in COVID-19. This table comes from immunoSEQ multiplex PCR, and its TCRdb copy is limited to in-frame clones, with some not included. The repertoire consists of some 140,000 clones, with about four fifths occurring once and the leading ten covering around 3%. Sequencing was performed on peripheral blood. Receptors were obtained from an elderly woman with acute or convalescent COVID-19. CDR3s include the opening cysteine and the closing phenylalanine or tryptophan. The D gene is left open where the match is weak. The size entry is marked missing in some rows and otherwise reads once, few, many or a size class.

>TRBV7-3|TRBD1|.|TRBJ2-1
TGTGCCAGCAGCTCCCCGACAGGGGGTGAGCAGTTCTTC
CASSSPTGGEQFF
>TRBV5-1|.|.|TRBJ1-4
TGCGCCAGCAGCATTACAGGGCTAAATGAAAAACTGTTTTTT
CASSITGLNEKLFF
>TRBV2|TRBD2|.|TRBJ2-3
TGTGCCAGCAGTGAATGGCTAGCGGGAAGCACAGATACGCAGTATTTT
CASSEWLAGSTDTQYF
>TRBV6-1|TRBD2|.|TRBJ2-1
TGTGCCAGCAGTGAAATAGCGGGGAGCTACAATGAGCAGTTCTTC
CASSEIAGSYNEQFF
>TRBV24-1|TRBD1|.|TRBJ2-3
TGTGCCACCAGTGATCCGTCGACCGGGACAGGGCCAGATACGCAGTATTTT
CATSDPSTGTGPDTQYF
>TRBV19|.|.|TRBJ1-5
TGTGCCAGTAGCCTACCCAGGACACAACACAATCAGCCCCAGCATTTT
CASSLPRTQHNQPQHF
>TRBV7-3|.|few|TRBJ1-6
TGTGCCAGCAGCCCCAGGGCTAATTCACCCCTCCACTTT
CASSPRANSPLHF
>TRBV7-2|TRBD2|.|TRBJ2-4
TGTGCCAGCAGCTTAGGGGGCGGGGGACACATTCAGTACTTC
CASSLGGGGHIQYF
>TRBV4-1|.|.|TRBJ1-2
TGCGCCAGCAGCCTCGGAGCGGGGGCACCTAACTATGGCTACACCTTC
CASSLGAGAPNYGYTF
>TRBV3-1/TRBV3-2|.|.|TRBJ2-2
TGTGCCAGCAGCCAAGGGTCGGCCGGGGAGCTGTTTTTT
CASSQGSAGELFF
>TRBV27|TRBD1|.|TRBJ1-1
TGTGCCAGCGGGGACAGGGGGCTTGAAGCTTTCTTT
CASGDRGLEAFF
>TRBV6-5|.|few|TRBJ2-7
TGTGCCAGTGTGTCCCAGACCTACGAGCAGTACTTC
CASVSQTYEQYF
>TRBV5-6|TRBD1|.|TRBJ1-2
TGTGCCAGCAGCTACGGACAGGGGACCTATGGCTACACCTTC
CASSYGQGTYGYTF
>TRBV9|.|once|TRBJ2-1
TGTGCCAGCAGCGTGGAGGGGCCGACGTTCAATGAGCAGTTCTTC
CASSVEGPTFNEQFF
>TRBV4-2|.|.|TRBJ1-1
TGTGCCAGCAGCCAAGGGTTAGGGGGGGCAGACACTGAAGCTTTCTTT
CASSQGLGGADTEAFF
>TRBV18|TRBD1|.|TRBJ1-1
TGTGCCAGCTCACCCAGGACAGGGGTGGCCATGAACACTGAAGCTTTCTTT
CASSPRTGVAMNTEAFF
>TRBV6-5|.|.|TRBJ1-1
TGTGCCAGCAGACGCACCGGGGGTGACACTGAAGCTTTCTTT
CASRRTGGDTEAFF
>TRBV12-5|.|.|TRBJ2-3
TGTGCTAGTGGTCCGCCGGGGGCAGATACGCAGTATTTT
CASGPPGADTQYF
>TRBV7-2|TRBD2|.|TRBJ2-1
TGTGCCAGCAGCAGGGTAGAGCGGGGGGCCATCTTC
CASSRVERGAIF
>TRBV18|TRBD1|.|TRBJ2-5
TGTGCCAGCTCACAGGACAGGGGGCAGCAAGAGACCCAGTACTTC
CASSQDRGQQETQYF
>TRBV2|TRBD1|.|TRBJ2-3
TGTGCCAGCAGTGAAGTGGGACAGTTCACAAGCACAGATACGCAGTATTTT
CASSEVGQFTSTDTQYF
>TRBV9|TRBD2|.|TRBJ2-7
TGTGCCAGCAGCCCCGGGGGGAGCTCCTACGAGCAGTACTTC
CASSPGGSSYEQYF
>TRBV5-5|.|few|TRBJ1-2
TGTGCCAGCAGCTTTAATCGGGGTGGCTACACCTTC
CASSFNRGGYTF
>TRBV5-6|TRBD1|.|TRBJ1-2
TGTGCCAGCAGCTGGACAGGGGGCGCGAGGGGCTACACCTTC
CASSWTGGARGYTF
>TRBV7-2|TRBD1|.|TRBJ1-1
TGTGCCAGCAGCTTGACAGGGGGAGATAGGAGGGCTTTCTTT
CASSLTGGDRRAFF
>TRBV11-3|.|.|TRBJ2-7
TGTGCCAGCAGCTTAGCAGGGTTAAACTACGAGCAGTACTTC
CASSLAGLNYEQYF
>TRBV6-5|TRBD1|.|TRBJ2-3
TGTGCCAGCAGATCCAGGGGGTCAACAGATACGCAGTATTTT
CASRSRGSTDTQYF
>TRBV13|TRBD1|.|TRBJ1-6
TGTGCCAGCAGCTGGACAGGGGTTTCCTATAATTCACCCCTCCACTTT
CASSWTGVSYNSPLHF
>TRBV29-1|.|.|TRBJ1-1
TGCAGCGTTGGTCGGCGGATGAACACTGAAGCTTTCTTT
CSVGRRMNTEAFF
>TRBV29-1|TRBD1|.|TRBJ1-1
TGCAGCGTTCAAGGGGGCTCTTTGAACACTGAAGCTTTCTTT
CSVQGGSLNTEAFF
>TRBV11-2|.|.|TRBJ2-7
TGTGCCAGCAGCGTTGCGAGCGAGCAGTACTTC
CASSVASEQYF
>TRBV6-4|.|.|TRBJ1-2
TGTGCCAGCAGTGTCAGGGAAGGACACTATGGCTACACCTTC
CASSVREGHYGYTF
>TRBV6-6|.|once|TRBJ2-5
TGTGCCAGCAGTTATTGGGCAGGGGCGGAGACCCAGTACTTC
CASSYWAGAETQYF
>TRBV5-1|.|few|TRBJ2-2
TGCGCCAGCAGCTCGCACTGGAAGGGGAAGGACGGGGAGCTGTTTTTT
CASSSHWKGKDGELFF
>TRBV6-5|TRBD1|.|TRBJ1-1
TGTGCCAGCAGTTTCCAACAGGGGGCGCGCACTGAAGCTTTCTTT
CASSFQQGARTEAFF
>TRBV6-2/TRBV6-3|.|.|TRBJ2-1
TGTGCCAGCAGTTGGGACACAGCCTACAATGAGCAGTTCTTC
CASSWDTAYNEQFF
>TRBV4-2|.|.|TRBJ2-3
TGTGCCAGCAGCCCAACTAGCTCCGGCACAGATACGCAGTATTTT
CASSPTSSGTDTQYF
>TRBV5-1|.|.|TRBJ2-2
TGCGCCAGCAGAGACACTCGAGCGAACACCGGGGAGCTGTTTTTT
CASRDTRANTGELFF
>TRBV30|.|.|TRBJ2-7
TGTGCCTGCGGACAGAGGACAACCTACGAGCAGTACTTC
CACGQRTTYEQYF
>TRBV6-2/TRBV6-3|.|.|TRBJ1-1
TGTGCCAGCAGTTCTTACTACGGACAGCTTAACACTGAAGCTTTCTTT
CASSSYYGQLNTEAFF
>TRBV6-5|.|.|TRBJ2-3
TGTGCCAGCAGCCTGACAGGACCCCCGGATACGCAGTATTTT
CASSLTGPPDTQYF
>TRBV6-5|TRBD1|medium-sized|TRBJ1-5
TGTGCCAGCAGCCCCGACAGGGGACGTGGACAGCCCCAGCATTTT
CASSPDRGRGQPQHF
>TRBV6-6|TRBD1|.|TRBJ2-2
TGTGCCAGCAGTTACTCGCTAGGACAGGGGACCGGGGAGCTGTTTTTT
CASSYSLGQGTGELFF
>TRBV13|.|.|TRBJ2-3
TGTGCCAGCAGCTTAGCGGGGCGGGGTGATACGCAGTATTTT
CASSLAGRGDTQYF
>TRBV7-3|TRBD1|.|TRBJ1-2
TGTGCCAGCAGCCCGACGGGGACAGGTGTCTATGGCTACACCTTC
CASSPTGTGVYGYTF
>TRBV6-5|.|once|TRBJ1-4
TGTGCCAGCAGTTACCCAGGGGCGGATGAAAAACTGTTTTTT
CASSYPGADEKLFF
>TRBV25-1|.|once|TRBJ2-7
TGTGCCAGCATCAGGGACAACAACTACGAGCAGTACTTC
CASIRDNNYEQYF
>TRBV6-5|TRBD2|.|TRBJ2-2
TGTGCCAGCAGTTATCAGGCGGGGGGGCCCGGGGAGCTGTTTTTT
CASSYQAGGPGELFF
>TRBV25-1|.|.|TRBJ1-5
TGTGCCAGCAGCGGCCGGGGGGGGGATAGCAATCAGCCCCAGCATTTT
CASSGRGGDSNQPQHF
>TRBV14|.|.|TRBJ2-1
TGTGCCAGCGCGCCACAGGGAAGCTCCTACAATGAGCAGTTCTTC
CASAPQGSSYNEQFF
>TRBV28|.|.|TRBJ1-3
TGTGCCAGCAGTCCATACGGGGAGGGTTCAAACACCATATATTTT
CASSPYGEGSNTIYF
>TRBV9|TRBD1|.|TRBJ2-2
TGTGCCAGCAGCGTAGGACAGGGGACGAACACCGGGGAGCTGTTTTTT
CASSVGQGTNTGELFF
>TRBV10-3|.|.|TRBJ1-2
TGTGCCACCTCGACCCCAACGACGGGGTATGGCTACACCTTC
CATSTPTTGYGYTF
>TRBV19|.|.|TRBJ1-2
TGTGCCAGTAGTTTCGGGACATGGAATGGCTACACCTTC
CASSFGTWNGYTF
>TRBV3-1/TRBV3-2|.|.|TRBJ2-6
TGTGCCAGCAGCCTCCGGTATCCTGGGGCCAACGTCCTGACTTTC
CASSLRYPGANVLTF
>TRBV9|TRBD1|.|TRBJ1-6
TGTGCCAGCACCAGGGGACAGGGCCGCTCACCCCTCCACTTT
CASTRGQGRSPLHF
>TRBV18|TRBD1|few|TRBJ1-1
TGTGCCAGCTCATCCGACAGGGACACTGAAGCTTTCTTT
CASSSDRDTEAFF
>TRBV7-2|TRBD1|few|TRBJ1-5
TGTGCCAGCAGCTTAGGGGGGACAGGGGGTTTCAATCAGCCCCAGCATTTT
CASSLGGTGGFNQPQHF
>TRBV11-2|.|.|TRBJ1-1
TGTGCCAGCAGCTTAGATCAGGGTGAAGCTTTCTTT
CASSLDQGEAFF
>TRBV5-4|TRBD1|.|TRBJ1-1
TGTGCCAGCAGACCGGGACAGGGACGCACTGAAGCTTTCTTT
CASRPGQGRTEAFF